This TCR beta chain stems from a study of a mutant IDH1 vaccine in newly diagnosed glioma. Whole-study context: Sex distribution of treated patients was about 60% male and 37.5% female; mean age was around 40 years.

Measured with immunoSEQ multiplex PCR; TCRdb has only the in-frame clones, and not every one. Of some 33,000 clones in the sample, 55% to 60% were seen once. V lost 2 bases to trimming and J lost 6 bases; unmatched junction nucleotides: 10. The V gene's germline CDR1 is LNHNV and CDR2 YYDKDF (reference sequence). The CDR3 is made up of 16 amino acids. This clone was detected once. The target antigen is unknown. Time point indicated: week 5, during vaccination. Vaccine doses each comprised 300 ug of mutant IDH1 20-mer peptide, with topical imiquimod. The chain combines TRBV15 with TRBJ2-1, with TRBD2 identical over 7 bases. This receptor was taken from a woman under 30 with glioma. The sample in question was PBMCs, obtained from a glioma patient whose treatment included an IDH1 peptide vaccine. The CDR3 spells CATSRRPGGFFNEQFF. The DNA for the CDR3 is TGTGCCACCAGCAGACGGCCGGGGGGATTCTTCAATGAGCAGTTCTTC.